One sample yielded the 26 T cell receptor beta chains listed below, sequenced in a study of STAT5B mutations in CD4+ large granular lymphocyte leukemia (dated by TCRdb to 2022 to 2024). Receptor libraries were prepared by the immunoSEQ multiplex PCR assay. Here the immuneACCESS table is served through TCRdb, limited to in-frame sequences with V and J called. Missing clones are a known gap in these copies; in checked studies unresolved V genes cover under half, and the rest lacks a known reason. Here the sample has roughly 1,500 clones; roughly 80% occur a single time. Approximately 90% of the sample lies in the top ten. The material sequenced was PBMCs. The source of these receptors is a woman aged 65 to 85 with CD4+ T-cell large granular lymphocyte leukemia.

V usage is TRBV5-1 and J usage is TRBJ2-2; TRBD1 matches 9 bases. Trimming at V came to 4 bases and at J to 6 bases, leaving 4 bases not matched to a gene. CDR1 SGHRS and CDR2 YFSETQ come from the germline V gene. The CDR3 contains 14 residues. Written as DNA, the CDR3 is TGCGCCAGCAGCATAGACAGGGGGTCCGGGGAGCTGTTTTTT. Protein product: CASSIDRGSGELFF. The whole variable domain, remainder taken from reference TRBV5-1 and TRBJ2-2, is KAGVTQTPRYLIKTRGQQVTLSCSPISGHRSVSWYQQTPGQGLQFLFEYFSETQRNKGNFPGRFSGRQFSNSRSEMNVSTLELGDSALYLCASSIDRGSGELFFGEGSRLTVL.

This rearrangement joins TRBV18 to TRBJ2-4; 7 bases are a match to TRBD1. The CDR3 is 13 residues long. Germline-derived CDR1 and CDR2 are KGHSH and LQKENI. With V trimmed by 5 bases and J by 5 bases, 3 bases remained unmatched. CDR3: CASSIDRENIQYF. The CDR3 DNA reads as TGTGCCAGCTCAATCGACAGGGAAAACATTCAGTACTTC.

V is TRBV14 and J is TRBJ1-6; D remains ambiguous. V shed 0 bases and J shed 7 bases, with 25 bases lying between them. The CDR3 runs to 20 residues. From germline, CDR1 is SGHDN and CDR2 FVKESK. CDR3 sequence reads: CASSQDPIPRPGLGNSPLHF. DNA of the CDR3: TGTGCCAGCAGCCAAGACCCCATCCCACGACCGGGCTTAGGGAATTCACCCCTCCACTTT.

This clone was seen a handful of times. V usage is TRBV2 and J usage is TRBJ2-7; no firm D call. The CDR3 consists of 14 residues. The V gene lost 0 bases and the J gene lost 6 bases, with 12 bases spanning the gap. Germline assignment: CDR1 SNHLY and CDR2 FYNNEI. CDR3 sequence: CASSEAVDLSEQYF. The CDR3 coding sequence is TGTGCCAGCAGTGAAGCTGTGGACCTGAGCGAGCAGTACTTC.

This sequence joins TRBV7-2 and TRBJ2-2, with TRBD2 matching 10 bases. Germline V gene data show CDR1 as SGHTA and CDR2 as FQGNSA. The length of the CDR3 is 15 residues. J gave up 6 bases and V 5 bases, and 6 bases lay outside the gene matches. The DNA for the CDR3 is TGTGCCAGCAGCCCGAGAAGCGGGGGGGCCGGGGAGCTGTTTTTT. Its protein is CASSPRSGGAGELFF.

This chain connects TRBV2 to TRBJ1-1, with D uncertain. Germline V lookup: CDR1 SNHLY, CDR2 FYNNEI. This CDR3 spans 14 amino acids. The germline V and J ends were trimmed by 7 bases and 2 bases, with 14 bases remaining between them. CDR3 in amino acids: CASTQPEGNTEAFF. CDR3 DNA: TGTGCCAGCACCCAACCGGAGGGAAACACTGAAGCTTTCTTT.

The chain carries TRBV7-2 and TRBJ2-7; TRBD1 might be the D (5 bases). V lost 5 bases, J lost 4 bases, and 6 bases lay in between. The CDR3 has 11 residues. Looked up from germline, CDR1 is SGHTA and CDR2 is FQGNSA. The CDR3 DNA is TGTGCCAGCAGCCCAGGGTACGAGCAGTACTTC. Protein product: CASSPGYEQYF.

This chain joins TRBV6-5 and TRBJ2-5, with 7 bases aligning to TRBD1. Germline CDR1 is MNHEY and CDR2 is SVGAGI. After removal of 7 bases from V and 2 bases from J, the junction contained 10 bases not matched to a gene. The CDR3 has 15 residues. The CDR3 DNA reads TGTGCCAGCATGCCGAACCGGGACAGTCAAGAGACCCAGTACTTC. It encodes CASMPNRDSQETQYF.

The chain has TRBV29-1 and TRBJ2-4, with 8 bases matching TRBD2. This CDR3 is 15 amino acids long. J was trimmed by 3 bases and V by 6 bases; bases with no gene match: 10. Germline assignment: CDR1 SQVTM and CDR2 ANQGSEA. This chain's CDR3 is CSVAPGGAGKNIQYF. The DNA for the CDR3 is TGCAGCGTGGCCCCGGGGGGGGCCGGCAAAAACATTCAGTACTTC. The full variable domain, its missing parts supplied by reference TRBV29-1 and TRBJ2-4, is SAVISQKPSRDICQRGTSLTIQCQVDSQVTMMFWYRQQPGQSLTLIATANQGSEATYESGFVIDKFPISRPNLTFSTLTVSNMSPEDSSIYLCSVAPGGAGKNIQYFGAGTRLSVL.

The J gene is TRBJ2-3, the V gene TRBV7-2, with D unclear. V lost 0 bases and J lost 6, with 4 bases in between. The germline CDR1 and CDR2 sequences are SGHTA and FQGNSA. CDR3 size: 12 residues. The CDR3 DNA follows: TGTGCCAGCAGCTTAGCGAGGGATACGCAGTATTTT. Protein sequence: CASSLARDTQYF.

This rearrangement joins TRBV29-1 to TRBJ1-3; no clear D gene. Germline V gene lookup returns CDR1 SQVTM and CDR2 ANQGSEA. Trimming stripped 6 bases from V and 0 bases from J, with 9 bases between. The CDR3 has 13 residues. The CDR3: CSVRISSGNTIYF. In DNA form, the CDR3 reads TGCAGCGTACGGATCAGCTCTGGAAACACCATATATTTT.

The chain uses TRBV30 and TRBJ1-2; 7 bases are shared with TRBD1. The CDR3 length is 15 residues. Germline loops: CDR1 GTSNPN, CDR2 SVGIG (reference sequence). Losses at the gene ends were 4 bases for V and 2 bases for J; bases not matched to a gene: 10. The CDR3 region is CAWNPRGLTNYGYTF. The CDR3 DNA reads TGTGCCTGGAACCCAAGGGGGCTAACCAACTATGGCTACACCTTC. The variable domain in full, completed from reference TRBV30 and TRBJ1-2, reads SQTIHQWPATLVQPVGSPLSLECTVEGTSNPNLYWYRQAAGRGLQLLFYSVGIGQISSEVPQNLSASRPQDRQFILSSKKLLLSDSGFYLCAWNPRGLTNYGYTFGSGTRLTVV.

The genes are TRBV2 and TRBJ2-5; D ambiguous. Gene TRBJ2-7 matches the end of the DNA better, so the J call may be wrong. Germline CDR1 and CDR2: SNHLY and FYNNEI. The CDR3 loop spans 12 amino acids. CDR3 bases: TGTGCCAGCAAGCTGGGTTGGGACGAGCAGTACTTC. Translated: CASKLGWDEQYF.

The chain couples TRBV10-3 to TRBJ2-1; 11 nucleotides align to TRBD2. In germline, CDR1 is ENHRY, CDR2 SYGVKD. This CDR3 has 15 amino acids. V trimming: 4 bases; J trimming: 7 bases; junction bases outside the gene matches: 6. CDR3 DNA: TGTGCCATCAGTGGTGGGACTAGCGGTGGGAATGAGCAGTTCTTC. It codes for CAISGGTSGGNEQFF.

V usage is TRBV5-1 and J usage is TRBJ2-3, with 16 bases fitting TRBD2. V gave up 4 bases and J gave up 5 bases; unmatched junction bases: 4. The germline V gene has CDR1 SGHRS and CDR2 YFSETQ. This CDR3 is built from 16 residues. In DNA, the CDR3 is TGCGCCAGCAGCCCTGGGACTAGCGGGAGGGGAGATACGCAGTATTTT. This gives the protein CASSPGTSGRGDTQYF.

V is TRBV10-2 and J is TRBJ1-5; possible D gene TRBD1, 6 bases. Germline CDR1 and CDR2: WSHSY and SAAADI. This CDR3 region has 15 residues. V gave up 1 base and J gave up 1 base, with 8 bases separating them. The CDR3 nucleotides are TGCGCCAGCAGTGAGTGGCAGGGGAGCAATCAGCCCCAGCATTTT. Its protein product is CASSEWQGSNQPQHF.

V gene TRBV18 combines with J gene TRBJ2-5; maybe TRBD1 (5 bases). The V gene's germline CDR1 is KGHSH and CDR2 LQKENI. The CDR3 sequence is 13 residues long. The V end was cut by 6 bases, the J end by 2 bases, with 10 bases between. CDR3 coding DNA: TGTGCCAGCTCCTCGACAGCGCAAGAGACCCAGTACTTC. This codes for CASSSTAQETQYF.

V and J are TRBV14 and TRBJ1-1; maybe TRBD1 (5 bases). Looked up from germline, CDR1 is SGHDN and CDR2 is FVKESK. The CDR3 sequence is 18 residues long. Trimming stripped 3 bases from V and 5 bases from J, with 25 bases between. CDR3 residues: CASSHLSRRGAGRTEAFF. In DNA form, the CDR3 reads TGTGCCAGCAGCCATCTCTCCCGGCGTGGGGCAGGGCGTACTGAAGCTTTCTTT.

V is TRBV7-6 and J is TRBJ2-3, with TRBD2 identical over 7 bases. The CDR3 covers 16 residues. CDR1 SGHVS and CDR2 FNYEAQ come from the germline V gene. Trimming took 5 bases from V and 1 from J; bases not matched to a gene: 9. This CDR3 reads CASSQHGTTRTDTQYF. In DNA, the CDR3 is TGTGCCAGCAGCCAACACGGGACTACCCGCACAGATACGCAGTATTTT.

The chain is built from TRBV19 and TRBJ1-3, with D hard to call. Trimming left V 5 bases short and J 0 bases short, with 11 bases between. Per the germline V gene, CDR1 is LNHDA and CDR2 is SQIVND (reference sequence). The CDR3 has 15 residues. CDR3 loop: CASSLGRNSGNTIYF. CDR3 bases: TGTGCCAGTAGTCTCGGCCGAAACTCTGGAAACACCATATATTTT.

This clone is large by share. This chain uses TRBV30 with TRBJ2-5, with 9 bases identical to TRBD1. This CDR3 comprises 15 residues. Looked up from germline, CDR1 is GTSNPN and CDR2 is SVGIG (reference sequence). V lost 2 bases and J lost 4; bases outside the gene matches: 8. This CDR3 reads CAWSNRGRGVETQYF. In DNA form, the CDR3 reads TGTGCCTGGAGTAACAGGGGGCGCGGTGTAGAGACCCAGTACTTC.

The genes are TRBV9 and TRBJ2-1, with 11 bases matching TRBD2. The CDR3 contains 17 residues. Germline V lookup: CDR1 SGDLS, CDR2 YYNGEE. V lost 1 base to trimming and J lost 1 base; unmatched junction nucleotides: 4. The chain's CDR3 is CASSVYGTSGSYNEQFF. In DNA, the CDR3 is TGTGCCAGCAGCGTATATGGGACTAGCGGATCCTACAATGAGCAGTTCTTC.

This rearrangement joins TRBV29-1 to TRBJ1-2; 8 bases line up with TRBD1. V lost 6 bases, J lost 5 bases, and 8 bases stayed unmatched. Germline-derived CDR1 and CDR2 are SQVTM and ANQGSEA. The CDR3 covers 13 residues. CDR3 amino acids: CSVNPRGPYGYTF. The CDR3 DNA follows: TGCAGCGTGAATCCCAGGGGGCCGTATGGCTACACCTTC. The full variable domain, completed using reference TRBV29-1 and TRBJ1-2, is SAVISQKPSRDICQRGTSLTIQCQVDSQVTMMFWYRQQPGQSLTLIATANQGSEATYESGFVIDKFPISRPNLTFSTLTVSNMSPEDSSIYLCSVNPRGPYGYTFGSGTRLTVV.

This clone was detected only a few times. The chain joins TRBV7-3 to TRBJ2-3; tentative D call: TRBD2 (5 bases). Germline V gene data show CDR1 as SGHTA and CDR2 as FQGTGA. This CDR3 comprises 13 residues. Trimming removed 5 bases from V and 3 bases from J, with 9 bases in between. The CDR3 spells CASSVGSTDTQYF. The CDR3 region has the DNA TGTGCCAGCAGCGTTGGGAGTACAGATACGCAGTATTTT.

The chain joins TRBV2 to TRBJ2-5; a possible D gene is TRBD2 (6 bases). V was clipped by 4 bases and J by 12 bases, with 18 bases between them. The CDR3 loop spans 13 amino acids. Germline assignment: CDR1 SNHLY and CDR2 FYNNEI. CDR3 loop: CASSATLTSGEYF. The CDR3 bases are TGTGCCAGCAGTGCGACCCTGACTAGTGGGGAGTACTTC.

V usage is TRBV19 and J usage is TRBJ1-3, with D possibly matching TRBD1 (6 bases). This CDR3 is 18 amino acids long. Deletions cut 5 bases from V and 2 bases from J, with 22 bases between. CDR1 LNHDA and CDR2 SQIVND come from the germline V gene (reference sequence). The CDR3 is CASSPHTTGPGPGNTIYF. The CDR3 DNA is TGTGCCAGTAGTCCTCACACTACAGGGCCCGGGCCTGGAAACACCATATATTTT.